The 14 T cell receptor beta chains below all came from one sample that was sequenced in a study of vaccination effects on CD4 cells after COVID-19. For these TCRs, the target antigens are not known. Under the ViraFEST assay, PBMC were stimulated with viral peptide pools so that antigen-specific CD4+ T cells expanded. Sequencing was performed afterwards. CD4+ T cells were isolated after nine to ten days of culture. Of the BNT162b2 and mRNA-1273 vaccines, participants received two doses of one or the other. The assay was immunoSEQ multiplex PCR, and TCRdb's table has in-frame clones only and misses some. The sample carries tens of thousands of clones, around 80% recorded once. The material was CD4+ T cells from PBMCs cultured with HCoV-229E spike peptides, obtained after COVID-19 vaccination. These receptors were collected from a human donor who received a COVID-19 vaccine.

This chain uses TRBV10-2 with TRBJ2-3; possibly TRBD1 for D (6 bases). Germline CDR1 WSHSY, CDR2 SAAADI. The CDR3 runs to 16 residues. V gave up 3 bases and J gave up 2 bases, with 15 bases separating them. The CDR3 is CASSEATGFSTDTQYF. The CDR3 region has the DNA TGCGCCAGCAGTGAAGCCACAGGGTTTTCCACAGATACGCAGTATTTT.

The chain is built from TRBV7-2 and TRBJ1-6; TRBD1 matches 9 bases. The CDR3 has 14 amino acids. Trimming removed 5 bases from V and 9 bases from J; junction bases left unmatched: 5. Germline V gene lookup returns CDR1 SGHTA and CDR2 FQGNSA. Here the CDR3 reads CASSRTGGGSPLHF. The CDR3 DNA follows: TGTGCCAGCAGCCGCACAGGGGGCGGTTCACCCCTCCACTTT.

V usage is TRBV6-5 and J usage is TRBJ2-5; 8 bases map to TRBD1. Germline V CDR1 and CDR2: MNHEY, SVGAGI. V dropped 6 bases and J dropped 4; count of bases not matched to a gene: 10. This CDR3 region has 15 residues. The CDR3 loop reads CASSPDRGKGETQYF. The CDR3 DNA is TGTGCCAGCAGCCCCGACAGGGGCAAGGGAGAGACCCAGTACTTC.

The genes are TRBV5-8 and TRBJ2-5, with TRBD1 as a possible D gene (6 bases). Germline lookup yields CDR1 SGHTS and CDR2 YDEGEE. The V end lost 5 bases, the J end lost 4 bases, and 12 bases lay between the germline ends. The CDR3 length is 13 residues. The CDR3 nucleotides read TGTGCCAGCAGTCCCGGACAGCGAGAGACCCAGTACTTC. The encoded protein is CASSPGQRETQYF.

V usage is TRBV12-3 or TRBV12-4 and J usage is TRBJ2-3; no clear D gene. V lost 1 base to trimming and J lost 5 bases, with 7 bases between them. This CDR3 has 13 residues. CDR3 protein: CASSLDRLDTQYF. For the CDR3, the DNA is TGTGCCAGCAGTTTAGATCGGCTAGATACGCAGTATTTT.

The chain uses TRBV7-9 and TRBJ2-5; 12 nucleotides align to TRBD2. The CDR3 loop spans 16 amino acids. V shed 5 bases, J shed 5 bases, and the junction held 9 bases outside the gene matches. From germline, CDR1 is SEHNR and CDR2 FQNEAQ (reference sequence). Here the CDR3 DNA reads TGTGCCAGCAGCCGAAGACTAGCGGGGGTCCTGGAGACCCAGTACTTC. Residues: CASSRRLAGVLETQYF.

V gene TRBV20-1 combines with J gene TRBJ2-7, with D possibly being TRBD1 (6 bases). Per the germline V gene, CDR1 is DFQATT and CDR2 is SNEGSKA (reference sequence). V lost 2 bases and J 7 bases, leaving 9 bases between the germline ends. This CDR3 region has 11 residues. In DNA form, the CDR3 reads TGCAGTGCTAGATTTCAGGGGGAGCAGTACGTC. This gives the protein CSARFQGEQYV.

The chain combines TRBV18 with TRBJ2-3; 11 nucleotides agree with TRBD2. Germline V gives CDR1 KGHSH, CDR2 LQKENI. The CDR3 is 17 residues long. Losses at the gene ends were 3 bases for V and 6 bases for J; bases not matched to a gene: 11. The CDR3 loop is CASSPLASGGLIDTQYF. CDR3 DNA sequence: TGTGCCAGCTCACCCCTAGCTAGCGGGGGGCTGATTGATACGCAGTATTTT.

J is TRBJ1-2 and V is TRBV3-1 (or the pseudogene TRBV3-2); 8 bases map to TRBD1. Unmatched junction bases numbered 9, after V lost 5 bases and J lost 1 base. Germline-derived CDR1 and CDR2 are LGHDT and YNNKEL (reference sequence). The CDR3 runs to 16 residues. CDR3 DNA sequence: TGTGCCAGCAGCTACTCCGCGGGACAGGTTAACTATGGCTACACCTTC. This encodes CASSYSAGQVNYGYTF.

The chain joins TRBV3-1 (or the pseudogene TRBV3-2) to TRBJ1-5; D is unresolved. V was cut by 4 bases and J by 2 bases, with 9 bases left in between. Germline values: CDR1 LGHDT, CDR2 YNNKEL (reference sequence). There are 14 residues in the CDR3. CDR3 sequence reads: CASSPGVGNQPQHF. Here the CDR3 DNA reads TGTGCCAGCAGCCCCGGGGTAGGCAATCAGCCCCAGCATTTT.

The rearrangement links TRBV27 to TRBJ2-7; D gene uncertain. Between the trimmed V and J ends, which lost 3 bases and 1 base, there was a span of 10 bases. Germline V gene sequence: CDR1 MNHEY, CDR2 SMNVEV (reference sequence). The CDR3 is 14 amino acids. CDR3 bases: TGTGCCAGCAGTTTCTCGGCACTTTCCTACGAGCAGTACGTC. This encodes CASSFSALSYEQYV.

This chain links TRBV5-1 with TRBJ1-5; the D gene is possibly TRBD1 (6 bases). Germline CDR1 and CDR2: SGHRS and YFSETQ. V lost 3 bases and J 5 bases, leaving 15 bases between the germline ends. The CDR3 totals 15 residues. CDR3 region: CASSSSTGSDQPQHF. The CDR3 DNA reads TGCGCCAGCAGCTCCTCGACAGGTAGTGATCAGCCCCAGCATTTT. The full variable domain, completed using reference TRBV5-1 and TRBJ1-5, is KAGVTQTPRYLIKTRGQQVTLSCSPISGHRSVSWYQQTPGQGLQFLFEYFSETQRNKGNFPGRFSGRQFSNSRSEMNVSTLELGDSALYLCASSSSTGSDQPQHFGDGTRLSIL.

This clone was counted a few times. V usage is TRBV7-2 and J usage is TRBJ1-2; D possibly corresponds to TRBD1 (6 bases). Per germline, CDR1 SGHTA and CDR2 FQGNSA. This CDR3 has 13 residues. V was pared by 5 bases and J by 2 bases, with 9 bases between. The CDR3 nucleotides are TGTGCCAGCAGCGCTGACAGGAACTATGGCTACACCTTC. Its translation is CASSADRNYGYTF.

The chain couples TRBV30 to TRBJ1-5; D not resolved. Germline values: CDR1 GTSNPN, CDR2 SVGIG (reference sequence). CDR3 length: 14 residues. The V and J ends lost 3 bases and 3 bases respectively, with 12 bases between them. This CDR3 is CAWSAGTNNQPQHF. Written as DNA, the CDR3 is TGTGCCTGGAGCGCAGGTACGAACAATCAGCCCCAGCATTTT. The variable domain in full, completed from reference TRBV30 and TRBJ1-5, reads SQTIHQWPATLVQPVGSPLSLECTVEGTSNPNLYWYRQAAGRGLQLLFYSVGIGQISSEVPQNLSASRPQDRQFILSSKKLLLSDSGFYLCAWSAGTNNQPQHFGDGTRLSIL.